This T cell receptor (beta chain) was documented in a study of blood T cells in healthy people across ages. Points from the study as a whole: PBMCs left unsorted prevented a conclusive naive versus antigen-experienced comparison. The CMV status of each donor remained undetermined, and this could have confounded shifts in expanded clonotypes. In these data, TCR beta diversity tracked strongly with naive T cell percentage.

This clonotype has at least ten counts. What it recognizes is unknown. Per germline, CDR1 SGDLS and CDR2 YYNGEE. V lost 4 bases, J lost 3 bases, and 11 bases lay in between. The CDR3 is made up of 14 amino acids. A J-beta primer mix and a sample-barcoded 5' primer were used in a second PCR of about 7 to 12 cycles. Every sample produced at least 2.5 million CDR3-containing paired-end reads. TCRdb reprocessed the 5' RACE reads via MiXCR and lists one record per CDR3 protein. The repertoire includes about 1,000,000 distinct CDR3 sequences, 40% to 55% of them detected once, and approximately 20% sits in the top ten.

Material: blood. The source of this sequence is a woman aged 55 to 70 in good health. The chain employs TRBV9 and TRBJ2-1; D is uncertain. CDR3 residues: CASSPGSNYNEQFF. The CDR3 DNA follows: TGTGCCAGCAGCCCCGGGTCCAACTACAATGAGCAGTTCTTC. Full variable domain (missing parts from reference TRBV9 and TRBJ2-1): DSGVTQTPKHLITATGQRVTLRCSPRSGDLSVYWYQQSLDQGLQFLIQYYNGEERAKGNILERFSAQQFPDLHSELNLSSLELGDSALYFCASSPGSNYNEQFFGPGTRLTVL.